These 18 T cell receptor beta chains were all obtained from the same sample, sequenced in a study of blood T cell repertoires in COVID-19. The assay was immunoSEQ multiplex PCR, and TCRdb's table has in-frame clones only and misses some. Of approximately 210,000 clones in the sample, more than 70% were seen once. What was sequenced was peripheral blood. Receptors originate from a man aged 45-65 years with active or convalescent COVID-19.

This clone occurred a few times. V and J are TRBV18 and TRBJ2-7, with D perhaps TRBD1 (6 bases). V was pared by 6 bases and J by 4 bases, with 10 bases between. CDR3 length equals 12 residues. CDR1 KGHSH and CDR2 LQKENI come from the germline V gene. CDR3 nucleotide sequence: TGTGCCAGCTCGGACAGCGTGTACGAGCAGTACTTC. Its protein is CASSDSVYEQYF.

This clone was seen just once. The CDR3 coding sequence is TGTGCCAGCTCACCACCGGCAGGATATGGCTACACCTTC. This codes for CASSPPAGYGYTF. The chain recombines TRBV18 with TRBJ1-2; D call uncertain. V was clipped by 0 bases and J by 5 bases, with 7 bases between them. The CDR3 has 13 amino acids. Germline V lookup: CDR1 KGHSH, CDR2 LQKENI.

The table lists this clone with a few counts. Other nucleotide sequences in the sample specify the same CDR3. The CDR3 DNA is TGTGCCAGCAGTTTGTCCGGGTCACCCCTCCACTTT. It translates to CASSLSGSPLHF. The chain combines TRBV12-3 or TRBV12-4 with TRBJ1-6, with no clear D. The ends were cut back, 3 bases at V and 10 bases at J, with 7 bases in the middle. The CDR3 has 12 residues.

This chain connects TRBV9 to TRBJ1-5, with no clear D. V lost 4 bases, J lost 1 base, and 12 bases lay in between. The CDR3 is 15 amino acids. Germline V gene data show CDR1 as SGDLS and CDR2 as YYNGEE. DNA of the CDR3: TGTGCCAGCAGCACCTCGGGGATGAGCAATCAGCCCCAGCATTTT. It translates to CASSTSGMSNQPQHF.

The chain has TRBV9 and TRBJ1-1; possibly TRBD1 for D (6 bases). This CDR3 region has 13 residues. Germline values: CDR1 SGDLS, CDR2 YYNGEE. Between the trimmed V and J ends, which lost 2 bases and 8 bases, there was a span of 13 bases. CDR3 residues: CASSVLGQPEAFF. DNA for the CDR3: TGTGCCAGCAGCGTCCTTGGACAGCCCGAAGCTTTCTTT.

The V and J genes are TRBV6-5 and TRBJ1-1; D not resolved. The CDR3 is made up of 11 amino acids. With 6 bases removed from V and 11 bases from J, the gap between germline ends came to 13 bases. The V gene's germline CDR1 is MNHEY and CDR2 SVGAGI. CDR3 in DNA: TGTGCCAGCAGAGATTTCCCGGGGGCTTTCTTT. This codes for CASRDFPGAFF.

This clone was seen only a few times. CDR3 sequence (DNA): TGCGCCAGCAGCGAAGGCTGGGGGGGCAACTATGGCTACACCTTC. Translated: CASSEGWGGNYGYTF. The chain has TRBV4-3 and TRBJ1-2; tentative D call: TRBD1 (6 bases). Germline V gene lookup returns CDR1 LGHNA and CDR2 YSLEER. With 5 bases removed from V and 2 bases from J, the gap between germline ends came to 15 bases. This CDR3 spans 15 amino acids.

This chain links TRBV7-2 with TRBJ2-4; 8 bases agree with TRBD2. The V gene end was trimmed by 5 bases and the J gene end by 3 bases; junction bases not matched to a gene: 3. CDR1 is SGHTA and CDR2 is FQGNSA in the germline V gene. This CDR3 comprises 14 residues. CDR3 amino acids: CASSATSGKNIQYF. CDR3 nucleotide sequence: TGTGCCAGCAGCGCCACTAGCGGCAAAAACATTCAGTACTTC.

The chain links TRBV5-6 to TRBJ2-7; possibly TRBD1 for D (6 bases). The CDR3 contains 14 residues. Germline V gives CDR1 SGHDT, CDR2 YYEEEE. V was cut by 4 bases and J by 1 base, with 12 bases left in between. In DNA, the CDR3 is TGTGCCAGCAGCACGATGACAGGATCCTACGAGCAGTACTTC. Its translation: CASSTMTGSYEQYF.

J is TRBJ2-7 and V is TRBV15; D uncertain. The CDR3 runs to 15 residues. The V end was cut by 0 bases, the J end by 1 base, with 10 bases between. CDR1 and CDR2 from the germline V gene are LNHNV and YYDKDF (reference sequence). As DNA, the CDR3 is TGTGCCACCAGCAGAGATCCCCCAGGATCCTACGAGCAGTACTTC. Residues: CATSRDPPGSYEQYF.

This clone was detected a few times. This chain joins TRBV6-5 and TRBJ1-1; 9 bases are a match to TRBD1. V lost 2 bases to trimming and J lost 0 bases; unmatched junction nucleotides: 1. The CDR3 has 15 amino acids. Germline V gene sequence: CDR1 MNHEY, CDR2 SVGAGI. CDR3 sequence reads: CASSYGTGMNTEAFF. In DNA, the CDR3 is TGTGCCAGCAGTTACGGGACAGGGATGAACACTGAAGCTTTCTTT.

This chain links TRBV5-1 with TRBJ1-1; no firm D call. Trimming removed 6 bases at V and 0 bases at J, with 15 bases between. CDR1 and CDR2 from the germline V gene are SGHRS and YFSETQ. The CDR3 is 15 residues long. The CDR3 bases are TGCGCCAGCAAGAGAGGGCAATCCGTGAACACTGAAGCTTTCTTT. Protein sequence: CASKRGQSVNTEAFF.

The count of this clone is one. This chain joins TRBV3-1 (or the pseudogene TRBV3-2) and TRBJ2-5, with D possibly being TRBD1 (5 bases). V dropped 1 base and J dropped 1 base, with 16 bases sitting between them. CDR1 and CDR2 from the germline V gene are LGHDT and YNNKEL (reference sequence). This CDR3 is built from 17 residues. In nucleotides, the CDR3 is TGTGCCAGCAGCCAAGCCCCCCCCAGGGCAGCCCAAGAGACCCAGTACTTC. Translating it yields CASSQAPPRAAQETQYF.

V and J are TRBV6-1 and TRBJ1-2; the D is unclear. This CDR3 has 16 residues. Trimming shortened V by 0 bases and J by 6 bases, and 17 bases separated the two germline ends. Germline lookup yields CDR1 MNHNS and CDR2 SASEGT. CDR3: CASSEAPGGILDGYTF. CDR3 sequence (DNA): TGTGCCAGCAGTGAAGCCCCGGGAGGGATATTGGATGGCTACACCTTC.

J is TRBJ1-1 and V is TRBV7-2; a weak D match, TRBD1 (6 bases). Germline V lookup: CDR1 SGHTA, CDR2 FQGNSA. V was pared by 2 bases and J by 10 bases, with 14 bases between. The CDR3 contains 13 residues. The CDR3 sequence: CASSLRAGDRAFF. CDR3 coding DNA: TGTGCCAGCAGCTTAAGGGCAGGGGATAGAGCTTTCTTT.

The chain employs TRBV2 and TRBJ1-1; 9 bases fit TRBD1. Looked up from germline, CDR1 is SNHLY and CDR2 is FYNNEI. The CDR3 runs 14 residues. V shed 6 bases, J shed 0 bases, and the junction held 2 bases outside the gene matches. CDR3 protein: CASRRTGVNTEAFF. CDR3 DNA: TGTGCCAGCAGACGGACAGGGGTGAACACTGAAGCTTTCTTT.

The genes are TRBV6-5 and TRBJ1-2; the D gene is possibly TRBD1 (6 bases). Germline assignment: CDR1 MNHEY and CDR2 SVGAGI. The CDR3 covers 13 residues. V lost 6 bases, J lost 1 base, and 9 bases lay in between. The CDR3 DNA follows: TGTGCCAGCAGGCGGACAGATAACTATGGCTACACCTTC. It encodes CASRRTDNYGYTF.

CDR3 DNA: TGTGCCAGCAGCGTAGAAAGTCAGAAGAAAGGGACAGATAATCAGCCCCAGCATTTT. Translating gives CASSVESQKKGTDNQPQHF. The rearrangement uses TRBV9 and TRBJ1-5; 7 bases match TRBD1. Unmatched junction bases numbered 16, after V lost 0 bases and J lost 4 bases. CDR1 and CDR2 (germline): SGDLS, YYNGEE. The CDR3 is made up of 19 amino acids. The whole variable domain, filled in from reference TRBV9 and TRBJ1-5, reads DSGVTQTPKHLITATGQRVTLRCSPRSGDLSVYWYQQSLDQGLQFLIQYYNGEERAKGNILERFSAQQFPDLHSELNLSSLELGDSALYFCASSVESQKKGTDNQPQHFGDGTRLSIL.